Presented here are 13 T cell receptor beta chains from one specimen sequenced in a study of type 1 regulatory T cells. These receptors lack a known antigen. TCRdb recomputed calls from the reads with MiXCR, one row per CDR3 protein. The sample consists of about 68,000 distinct CDR3 sequences, roughly three fifths of them appearing once. The specimen was cultured T cells, either the whole culture or a sorted T cell fraction (not recorded which). Subset noted: Tr1-enriched cell product generated in vitro against host alloantigens. The receptors originated from a human donor in good health.

The chain joins TRBV6-1 to TRBJ1-5; a weak D match, TRBD1 (6 bases). From germline, CDR1 is MNHNS and CDR2 SASEGT. The CDR3 consists of 14 residues. Deletions cut 1 base from V and 14 bases from J, with 18 bases between. As DNA, the CDR3 is TGTGCCAGCAGTGAAGGCAGGGGCAATCAGCCGGAGCATTTT. Translated, it gives CASSEGRGNQPEHF.

The chain recombines TRBV20-1 with TRBJ2-2; 9 bases are shared with TRBD2. CDR1 is DFQATT, CDR2 SNEGSKA, per germline (reference sequence). CDR3 length: 17 amino acids. V lost 6 bases and J lost 0; bases outside the gene matches: 11. Written as DNA, the CDR3 is TGCAGTGCCAAGAGGCCTAGCGGGACCGCGAACACCGGGGAGCTGTTTTTT. Its protein product is CSAKRPSGTANTGELFF.

This clonotype was seen only a few times. This chain connects TRBV18 to TRBJ1-5; D possibly corresponds to TRBD1 (5 bases). The V end lost 2 bases, the J end lost 0 bases, and 14 bases lay between the germline ends. This CDR3 spans 17 amino acids. Per germline, CDR1 KGHSH and CDR2 LQKENI. CDR3 loop: CASSPDSGGNSNQPQHF. CDR3 coding DNA: TGTGCCAGCTCACCAGATTCGGGGGGAAATAGCAATCAGCCCCAGCATTTT. The full variable domain, with the rest looked up from reference TRBV18 and TRBJ1-5, is NAGVMQNPRHLVRRRGQEARLRCSPMKGHSHVYWYRQLPEEGLKFMVYLQKENIIDESGMPKERFSAEFPKEGPSILRIQQVVRGDSAAYFCASSPDSGGNSNQPQHFGDGTRLSIL.

The V and J genes are TRBV10-3 and TRBJ2-7; D possibly corresponds to TRBD1 (8 bases). V was shortened by 3 bases and J by 3 bases, with 15 bases between the two germline ends. The CDR3 extends over 15 amino acids. The germline V gene has CDR1 ENHRY and CDR2 SYGVKD. CDR3 nucleotides: TGTGCCATCAGTGAAAAACAGGGGGGGGTCTACGAGCAGTACTTC. This sequence encodes CAISEKQGGVYEQYF.

The rearrangement joins TRBV12-3 or TRBV12-4 to TRBJ2-3; TRBD2 agrees at 10 bases. With V trimmed by 3 bases and J by 1 base, 4 bases remained unmatched. This CDR3 region has 16 residues. The CDR3 here is CASSFGLAGGTDTQYF. The DNA of the CDR3 is TGTGCCAGCAGTTTTGGGCTAGCGGGAGGCACAGATACGCAGTATTTT.

This clonotype was seen more than once but under ten times. The chain links TRBV7-9 to TRBJ2-3; 8 bases align to TRBD2. CDR1 and CDR2 from the germline V gene are SEHNR and FQNEAQ (reference sequence). The J segment lost 6 bases and the V segment lost 5 bases, leaving 19 bases of the junction unmatched. The CDR3 has 18 amino acids. The CDR3 sequence: CASSPPGIGRAVSDTQYF. The CDR3 coding sequence is TGTGCCAGCAGCCCTCCGGGGATCGGGAGGGCTGTATCCGATACGCAGTATTTT.

In its sample, this clonotype was seen a few times. V usage is TRBV5-1 and J usage is TRBJ2-7; TRBD1 matches at 7 bases. This CDR3 comprises 14 residues. The junction had 8 bases not matched to a gene; V was cut back by 2 bases and J by 6 bases. Germline CDR1 is SGHRS and CDR2 is YFSETQ. This CDR3 reads CASSFYGTALEQYF. The DNA of the CDR3 is TGCGCCAGCAGCTTTTACGGGACAGCACTCGAGCAGTACTTC.

The chain joins TRBV7-8 to TRBJ2-5; D is perhaps TRBD1 (6 bases). This CDR3 region has 17 residues. The V gene lost 1 base and the J gene lost 0 bases, with 15 bases spanning the gap. CDR1 is SGHVS, CDR2 FQNEAQ, per germline. The CDR3, as DNA: TGTGCCAGCAGCTTAGGACATGGGCCAGGGGACCAAGAGACCCAGTACTTC. As protein: CASSLGHGPGDQETQYF.

The chain combines TRBV6-5 with TRBJ2-7, with a weak D call TRBD1 (5 bases). The germline V and J ends were trimmed by 6 bases and 6 bases, with 18 bases remaining between them. Germline-derived CDR1 and CDR2 are MNHEY and SVGAGI. The CDR3 spans 14 residues. The DNA of the CDR3 is TGTGCCAGCAGCCAGGGTGGAATGCGCGCCGAGCAGTACTTC. It encodes CASSQGGMRAEQYF.

V and J are TRBV7-8 and TRBJ2-7; a possible D gene is TRBD2 (6 bases). The CDR3 sequence is 14 residues long. The V end was cut by 2 bases, the J end by 5 bases, with 13 bases between. Germline V gives CDR1 SGHVS, CDR2 FQNEAQ. The CDR3 region is CASSLRLGLDEQYF. The CDR3 nucleotides read TGTGCCAGCAGCTTACGACTAGGGTTGGACGAGCAGTACTTC.

The chain employs TRBV29-1 and TRBJ1-1; TRBD1 is a possible D gene (5 bases). The germline gives CDR1 SQVTM, CDR2 ANQGSEA. The V end was cut by 4 bases, the J end by 5 bases, with 17 bases between. The CDR3 contains 14 residues. The CDR3 DNA is TGCAGCGTTGTAGGATGGGGGACTGGGACTGAAGCTTTCTTT. It encodes CSVVGWGTGTEAFF.

The V and J genes are TRBV30 and TRBJ2-1; D is possibly TRBD2 (6 bases). Trimming pared 0 bases from V and 0 bases from J, leaving 12 bases between. The length of the CDR3 is 16 residues. CDR1 is GTSNPN, CDR2 SVGIG, per germline (reference sequence). The DNA for the CDR3 is TGTGCCTGGAGTGTGAGATACGGGAGCTCCTACAATGAGCAGTTCTTC. Translated, it gives CAWSVRYGSSYNEQFF. Looking up the rest from reference TRBV30 and TRBJ2-1 gives the full variable domain: SQTIHQWPATLVQPVGSPLSLECTVEGTSNPNLYWYRQAAGRGLQLLFYSVGIGQISSEVPQNLSASRPQDRQFILSSKKLLLSDSGFYLCAWSVRYGSSYNEQFFGPGTRLTVL.

The chain employs TRBV19 and TRBJ2-1, with 9 nucleotides matching TRBD2. Germline loops: CDR1 LNHDA, CDR2 SQIVND (reference sequence). Losses at the gene ends were 3 bases for V and 6 bases for J; bases not matched to a gene: 9. There are 16 residues in the CDR3. The CDR3 loop reads CASSITSGRLGNEQFF. The CDR3 DNA follows: TGTGCCAGTAGTATCACCAGCGGGAGGCTTGGCAATGAGCAGTTCTTC.